The 17 T cell receptor beta chains given below trace back to one sample, sequenced in a study of cytomegalovirus exposure and HLA in healthy donors. PCR employed 60 Vbeta and 13 Jbeta primers. Some clones are missing from TCRdb's copy, which holds only in-frame ones; the method was immunoSEQ multiplex PCR. The sample lists tens of thousands of clones, under 70% occurring once. The specimen was PBMCs. These receptors all come from a woman in her fifties or sixties in good health and CMV-seropositive.

The chain uses TRBV18 and TRBJ1-3; 7 nucleotides match TRBD1. The germline V gene has CDR1 KGHSH and CDR2 LQKENI. The CDR3 spans 18 residues. V trimming: 1 base; J trimming: 0 bases; junction bases outside the gene matches: 9. Here the CDR3 DNA reads TGTGCCAGCTCACCACAGGGGACAGATAATTTCTCTGGAAACACCATATATTTT. Its translation: CASSPQGTDNFSGNTIYF. Complete variable domain (other parts from reference TRBV18 and TRBJ1-3): NAGVMQNPRHLVRRRGQEARLRCSPMKGHSHVYWYRQLPEEGLKFMVYLQKENIIDESGMPKERFSAEFPKEGPSILRIQQVVRGDSAAYFCASSPQGTDNFSGNTIYFGEGSWLTVV.

The V gene is TRBV11-3, the J gene TRBJ2-7; 8 bases line up with TRBD1. The CDR3 contains 16 residues. Germline CDR1 and CDR2: SGHNT and YENEEA. Trimming cost V 5 bases and J 3 bases; bases outside gene matches: 12. CDR3 region: CASSPPSGTGGYEQYF. In DNA form, the CDR3 reads TGTGCCAGCAGCCCCCCCTCCGGGACAGGAGGCTACGAGCAGTACTTC. Together with reference TRBV11-3 and TRBJ2-7, the CDR3 gives the full variable domain: EAGVVQSPRYKIIEKKQPVAFWCNPISGHNTLYWYLQNLGQGPELLIRYENEEAVDDSQLPKDRFSAERLKGVDSTLKIQPAELGDSAVYLCASSPPSGTGGYEQYFGPGTRLTVT.

The chain carries TRBV18 and TRBJ1-2, with D uncertain. The CDR3 consists of 16 residues. Germline loops: CDR1 KGHSH, CDR2 LQKENI. V dropped 2 bases and J dropped 9 bases, with 22 bases sitting between them. CDR3 loop: CASSPSGARGSSSYTF. CDR3 bases: TGTGCCAGCTCACCAAGTGGTGCCAGAGGGTCATCAAGCTACACCTTC. Full variable domain (outside the CDR3, taken from reference TRBV18 and TRBJ1-2): NAGVMQNPRHLVRRRGQEARLRCSPMKGHSHVYWYRQLPEEGLKFMVYLQKENIIDESGMPKERFSAEFPKEGPSILRIQQVVRGDSAAYFCASSPSGARGSSSYTFGSGTRLTVV.

This chain uses TRBV5-1 with TRBJ1-2, with 7 positions matching TRBD1. Germline CDR1 SGHRS, CDR2 YFSETQ. The V and J ends lost 0 bases and 4 bases, in that order; junction bases with no gene match: 15. The CDR3 has 18 residues. Written as DNA, the CDR3 is TGCGCCAGCAGCTTGGCCCCCCCGCGACAGGGAGGAGGCTATGGCTACACCTTC. It encodes CASSLAPPRQGGGYGYTF.

The CDR3 DNA reads TGTGCCAGCCTCGGGTCTCCGAGGCGCAATCAGCCCCAGCATTTT. This encodes CASLGSPRRNQPQHF. V is TRBV19 and J is TRBJ1-5; unclear D gene. CDR3 length equals 15 residues. Germline-derived CDR1 and CDR2 are LNHDA and SQIVND (reference sequence). Trimming removed 9 bases at V and 2 bases at J, with 17 bases between.

A note on this clone: The junction departs from germline at one end; a sequencing error may be responsible. V gene TRBV27 combines with J gene TRBJ2-3; 12 bases match TRBD2. The CDR3 totals 15 residues. Per the germline V gene, CDR1 is MNHEY and CDR2 is SMNVEV (reference sequence). The CDR3 DNA reads TGTGTCAGCAGTTGGACTAGCGGGGTCGCAGATACGCAGTATTTT. Its translation: CVSSWTSGVADTQYF.

This clone was seen just once. This rearrangement joins TRBV11-2 to TRBJ2-3, with D possibly being TRBD2 (5 bases). Germline V gene data show CDR1 as SGHAT and CDR2 as FQNNGV. Trimming cost V 8 bases and J 3 bases, with 9 bases left between them. The CDR3 covers 12 residues. CDR3 DNA: TGTGCCAGCGGCCGGGGTACAGATACGCAGTATTTT. Protein: CASGRGTDTQYF.

The rearrangement joins TRBV9 to TRBJ2-2, with a possible D match to TRBD2 (5 bases). V was trimmed by 0 bases and J by 1 base, leaving 13 bases between them. The germline V gene has CDR1 SGDLS and CDR2 YYNGEE. The CDR3 runs 17 residues. The CDR3 spells CASSVGEGRVNTGELFF. Here the CDR3 DNA reads TGTGCCAGCAGCGTAGGAGAGGGCAGAGTGAACACCGGGGAGCTGTTTTTT.

The chain carries TRBV5-1 and TRBJ1-2; D not certain. CDR3 length equals 15 residues. V shed 0 bases and J shed 6 bases, with 15 bases lying between them. Looked up from germline, CDR1 is SGHRS and CDR2 is YFSETQ. The CDR3 DNA sequence: TGCGCCAGCAGCTTGGCCCCTTCCGGTAGTGATGGCTACACCTTC. It codes for CASSLAPSGSDGYTF.

In this sample, this clone turned up a few times. V usage is TRBV6-1 and J usage is TRBJ1-5; tentatively, D is TRBD1 (6 bases). Per the germline V gene, CDR1 is MNHNS and CDR2 is SASEGT. The CDR3 totals 14 residues. Trimming left V 6 bases short and J 1 base short, with 10 bases between. In DNA, the CDR3 is TGTGCCAGCAGCCGGACAGAGAGCAATCAGCCCCAGCATTTT. Translation: CASSRTESNQPQHF.

The V gene is TRBV7-3, the J gene TRBJ1-4; D is undetermined. CDR3 size: 9 residues. Germline CDR1 reads SGHTA; CDR2 reads FQGTGA. Trimming removed 2 bases from V and 14 bases from J, with 3 bases in between. This CDR3 reads CASSLYLFF. DNA for the CDR3: TGTGCCAGCAGCTTATATCTGTTTTTT. The whole variable domain, remainder taken from reference TRBV7-3 and TRBJ1-4, is GAGVSQTPSNKVTEKGKYVELRCDPISGHTALYWYRQSLGQGPEFLIYFQGTGAADDSGLPNDRFFAVRPEGSVSTLKIQRTERGDSAVYLCASSLYLFFGSGTQLSVL.

This clone was recorded only once. The CDR3 region is CAISTVGGDTGELFF. The CDR3 bases are TGTGCCATCAGTACCGTCGGGGGGGACACCGGGGAGCTGTTTTTT. This rearrangement joins TRBV10-3 to TRBJ2-2; 8 nucleotides line up with TRBD2. V lost 5 bases to trimming and J lost 3 bases; unmatched junction nucleotides: 5. The CDR3 runs 15 residues. Germline V CDR1 and CDR2: ENHRY, SYGVKD.

The chain employs TRBV30 and TRBJ2-3; perhaps TRBD2 as D (6 bases). This CDR3 contains 15 residues. The germline V and J ends were trimmed by 2 bases and 2 bases, with 14 bases remaining between them. Per germline, CDR1 GTSNPN and CDR2 SVGIG (reference sequence). Here the CDR3 reads CAWSLTSYITDTQYF. The CDR3 DNA follows: TGTGCCTGGAGTTTAACTAGCTATATCACAGATACGCAGTATTTT.

The rearrangement links TRBV4-2 to TRBJ1-5, with D maybe TRBD1 (6 bases). This CDR3 contains 16 residues. The V end lost 1 base, the J end lost 8 bases, and 18 bases lay between the germline ends. The germline CDR1 and CDR2 sequences are LGHNA and YNFKEQ. As DNA, the CDR3 is TGTGCCAGCAGCCAAGGTGGGGGGGCGCGGGGGAAGCCCCAGCATTTT. Its translation: CASSQGGGARGKPQHF.

In this sample, this clone turned up a few times. This chain links TRBV4-2 with TRBJ2-2; weak D call: TRBD2 (6 bases). The CDR3 totals 16 residues. The V and J ends lost 4 bases and 0 bases respectively, with 12 bases between them. Germline CDR1 reads LGHNA; CDR2 reads YNFKEQ. Written as DNA, the CDR3 is TGTGCCAGCAGCCTCAGGAGGGGTACGAACACCGGGGAGCTGTTTTTT. It translates to CASSLRRGTNTGELFF.

The chain couples TRBV18 to TRBJ1-6; TRBD1 agrees at 7 bases. This CDR3 region has 15 residues. Germline V CDR1 and CDR2: KGHSH, LQKENI. V gave up 4 bases and J gave up 9 bases; unmatched junction bases: 9. The CDR3 DNA reads as TGTGCCAGCTCACAGGGGACAGTGCGGGGTTCACCCCTCCACTTT. Its protein product is CASSQGTVRGSPLHF.

This chain uses TRBV19 with TRBJ1-4, with D tentatively TRBD1 (5 bases). V was pared by 5 bases and J by 7 bases, with 11 bases between. The CDR3 spans 13 residues. CDR1 LNHDA and CDR2 SQIVND come from the germline V gene (reference sequence). CDR3 DNA sequence: TGTGCCAGTAGTCCAGGGTTTTCTGAAAAACTGTTTTTT. It yields the protein CASSPGFSEKLFF. Supplemented by reference TRBV19 and TRBJ1-4, the full variable domain reads DGGITQSPKYLFRKEGQNVTLSCEQNLNHDAMYWYRQDPGQGLRLIYYSQIVNDFQKGDIAEGYSVSREKKESFPLTVTSAQKNPTAFYLCASSPGFSEKLFFGSGTQLSVL.